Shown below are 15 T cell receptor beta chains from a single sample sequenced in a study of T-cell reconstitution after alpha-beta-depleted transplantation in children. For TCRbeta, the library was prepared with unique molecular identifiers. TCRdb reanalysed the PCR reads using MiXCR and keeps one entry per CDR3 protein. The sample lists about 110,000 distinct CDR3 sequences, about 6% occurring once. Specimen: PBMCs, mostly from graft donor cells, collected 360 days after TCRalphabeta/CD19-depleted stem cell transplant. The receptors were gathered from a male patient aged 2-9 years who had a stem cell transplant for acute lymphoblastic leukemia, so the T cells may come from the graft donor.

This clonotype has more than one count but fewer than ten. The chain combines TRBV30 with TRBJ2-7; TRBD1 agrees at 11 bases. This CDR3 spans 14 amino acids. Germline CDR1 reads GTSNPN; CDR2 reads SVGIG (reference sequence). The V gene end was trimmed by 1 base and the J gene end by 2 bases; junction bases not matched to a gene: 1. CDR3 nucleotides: TGTGCCTGGAGTGGGGACAGGGGGACCTACGAGCAGTACTTC. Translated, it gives CAWSGDRGTYEQYF.

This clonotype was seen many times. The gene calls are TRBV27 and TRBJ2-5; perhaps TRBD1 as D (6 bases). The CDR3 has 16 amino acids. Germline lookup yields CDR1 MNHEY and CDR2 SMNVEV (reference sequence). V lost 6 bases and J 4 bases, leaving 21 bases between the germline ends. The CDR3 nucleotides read TGTGCCAGCAGCGGCCCAGGGGTCGAGTATGGAGAGACCCAGTACTTC. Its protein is CASSGPGVEYGETQYF.

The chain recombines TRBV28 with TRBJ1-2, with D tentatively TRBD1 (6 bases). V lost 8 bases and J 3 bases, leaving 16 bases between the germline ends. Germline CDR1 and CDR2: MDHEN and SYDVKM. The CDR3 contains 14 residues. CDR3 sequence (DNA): TGTGCCAGCTTGGTACCGGGGGGCGACTATGGCTACACCTTC. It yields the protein CASLVPGGDYGYTF.

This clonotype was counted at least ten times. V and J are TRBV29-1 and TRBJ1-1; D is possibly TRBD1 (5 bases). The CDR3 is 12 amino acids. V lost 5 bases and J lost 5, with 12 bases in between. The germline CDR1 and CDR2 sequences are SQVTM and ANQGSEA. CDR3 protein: CSVPQGKTEAFF. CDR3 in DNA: TGCAGCGTTCCTCAGGGTAAGACTGAAGCTTTCTTT. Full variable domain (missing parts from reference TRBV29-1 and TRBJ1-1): SAVISQKPSRDICQRGTSLTIQCQVDSQVTMMFWYRQQPGQSLTLIATANQGSEATYESGFVIDKFPISRPNLTFSTLTVSNMSPEDSSIYLCSVPQGKTEAFFGQGTRLTVV.

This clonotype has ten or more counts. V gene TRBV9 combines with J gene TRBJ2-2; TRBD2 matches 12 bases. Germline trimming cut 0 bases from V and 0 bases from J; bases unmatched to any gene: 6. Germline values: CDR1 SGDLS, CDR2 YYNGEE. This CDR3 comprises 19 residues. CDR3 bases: TGTGCCAGCAGCGTAGCTACTAGCGGGAGGACCCCGAACACCGGGGAGCTGTTTTTT. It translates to CASSVATSGRTPNTGELFF.

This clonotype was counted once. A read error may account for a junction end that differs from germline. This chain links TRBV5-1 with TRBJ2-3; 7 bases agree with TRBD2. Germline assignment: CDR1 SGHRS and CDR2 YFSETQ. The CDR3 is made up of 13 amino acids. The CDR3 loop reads CASKGAGVDMQYF. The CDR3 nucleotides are TGCGCCAGCAAAGGGGCGGGGGTAGATATGCAGTATTTT.

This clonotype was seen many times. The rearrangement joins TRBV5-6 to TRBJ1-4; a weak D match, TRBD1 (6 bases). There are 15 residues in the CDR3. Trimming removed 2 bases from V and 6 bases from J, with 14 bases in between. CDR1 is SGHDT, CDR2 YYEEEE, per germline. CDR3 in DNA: TGTGCCAGCAGCTTATACCGGGACATGTATGAAAAACTGTTTTTT. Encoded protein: CASSLYRDMYEKLFF.

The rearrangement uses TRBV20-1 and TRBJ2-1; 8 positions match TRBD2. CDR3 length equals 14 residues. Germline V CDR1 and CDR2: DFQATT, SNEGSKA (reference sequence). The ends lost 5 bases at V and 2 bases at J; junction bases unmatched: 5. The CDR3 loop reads CSAWEAGAYNEQFF. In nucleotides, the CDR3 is TGCAGTGCTTGGGAAGCGGGGGCCTACAATGAGCAGTTCTTC.

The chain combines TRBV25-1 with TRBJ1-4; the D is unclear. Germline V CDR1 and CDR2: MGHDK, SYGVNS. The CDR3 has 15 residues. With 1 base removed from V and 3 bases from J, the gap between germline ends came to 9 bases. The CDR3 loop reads CASSEWSGPNEKLFF. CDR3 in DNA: TGTGCCAGCAGTGAATGGTCAGGACCTAATGAAAAACTGTTTTTT.

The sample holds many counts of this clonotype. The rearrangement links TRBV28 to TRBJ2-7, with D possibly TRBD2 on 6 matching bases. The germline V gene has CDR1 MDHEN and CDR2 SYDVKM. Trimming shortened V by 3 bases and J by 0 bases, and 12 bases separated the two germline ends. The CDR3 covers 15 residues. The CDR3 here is CASSFRGINSYEQYF. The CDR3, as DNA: TGTGCCAGCAGTTTTCGGGGGATTAACTCCTACGAGCAGTACTTC.

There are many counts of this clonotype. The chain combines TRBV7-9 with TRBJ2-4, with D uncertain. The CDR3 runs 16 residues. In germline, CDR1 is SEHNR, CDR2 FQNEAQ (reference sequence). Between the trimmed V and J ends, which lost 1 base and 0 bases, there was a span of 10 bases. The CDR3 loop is CASSLGGSLAKNIQYF. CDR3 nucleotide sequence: TGTGCCAGCAGCTTAGGTGGTTCCCTAGCCAAAAACATTCAGTACTTC.

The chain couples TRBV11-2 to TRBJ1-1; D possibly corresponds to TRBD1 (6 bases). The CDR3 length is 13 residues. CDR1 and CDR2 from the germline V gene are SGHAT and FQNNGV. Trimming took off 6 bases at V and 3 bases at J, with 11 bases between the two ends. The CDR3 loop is CASRLRGYTEAFF. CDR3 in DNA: TGTGCCAGCAGACTCAGGGGCTACACTGAAGCTTTCTTT.

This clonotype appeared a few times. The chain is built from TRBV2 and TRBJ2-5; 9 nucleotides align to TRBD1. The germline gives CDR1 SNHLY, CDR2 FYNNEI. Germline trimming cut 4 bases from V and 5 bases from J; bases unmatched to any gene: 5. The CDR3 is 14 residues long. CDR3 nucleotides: TGTGCCAGCAGTGTCCCGGGACAGGGTGAGACCCAGTACTTC. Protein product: CASSVPGQGETQYF.

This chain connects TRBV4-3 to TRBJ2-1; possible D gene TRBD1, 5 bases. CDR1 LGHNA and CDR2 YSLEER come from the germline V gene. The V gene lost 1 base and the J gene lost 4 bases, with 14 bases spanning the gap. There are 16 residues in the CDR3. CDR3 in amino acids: CASSQAWAGSYNEQFF. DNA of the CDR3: TGCGCCAGCAGCCAAGCGTGGGCAGGGTCATACAATGAGCAGTTCTTC.

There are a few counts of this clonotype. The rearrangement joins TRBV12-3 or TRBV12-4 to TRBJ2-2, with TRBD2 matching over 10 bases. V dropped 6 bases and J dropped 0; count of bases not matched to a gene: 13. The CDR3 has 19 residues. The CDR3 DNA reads TGTGCCAGCAGCAGCCGGGTGAGGACTAGCGGCTCGAACACCGGGGAGCTGTTTTTT. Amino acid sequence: CASSSRVRTSGSNTGELFF.